This TCR beta chain stems from a study of blood T cells in healthy people across ages. PCR was performed a second time for roughly 7 to 11 cycles using a sample-barcoded 5' primer and a J-beta primer mix. TCRdb ran MiXCR on the 5' RACE reads and lists one entry per CDR3 protein. Here the sample spans 800,000 to 950,000 distinct CDR3 sequences, about 28% being singletons. The CDR3 is 13 residues long. V shed 5 bases and J shed 0 bases, with 7 bases lying between them. Germline assignment: CDR1 ENHRY and CDR2 SYGVKD. Extraction of total RNA produced a minimum of 5 micrograms from each sample. These data were likewise used in another study, on T cells of mothers and their children.

The V gene is TRBV10-3, the J gene TRBJ1-2, with unresolved D. Sequencing was done on a sample of blood. The origin of this receptor is a woman aged 40 to 50 in good health. CDR3 nucleotide sequence: TGTGCCATCAGTAGGAATTCTAACTATGGCTACACCTTC. This codes for CAISRNSNYGYTF.